A selection of T cell receptor beta chains follows, all from one sample in a study of shared T cell receptors in the human thymus. Profiling relied on immunoSEQ multiplex PCR, and the TCRdb table lists in-frame clones only, not all of them. The sample has roughly 550,000 clones; 75% to 80% are singletons. The sample was also linked to a second study, of human thymus T cells.

The sample consisted of thymocytes. These receptors came from a boy under two years old with a congenital heart defect. The CDR3 runs from the conserved cysteine through the conserved F or W. The D gene is left open where the match is weak. Some rows have no size entry. The others give once, few or many, or a class for an expanded clone.

TRBV25-1,-,TRBJ2-5,-,TGTGCCAGCAGTGCCGGACAAGCCCAAGAGACCCAGTACTTC,CASSAGQAQETQYF
TRBV25-1,-,TRBJ2-1,TRBD1,TGTGCCAGCAGCCTCCGCCGGGACAGCAGGTACAATGAGCAGTTCTTC,CASSLRRDSRYNEQFF
TRBV18,-,TRBJ2-1,TRBD1,TGTGCCAGCTCACCACCGGGGACAGGGGGCTTGAATTCCCCTTACAATGAGCAGTTCTTC,CASSPPGTGGLNSPYNEQFF
TRBV30,-,TRBJ2-1,TRBD1,TGTGCCTGGAAACCCCCGGGACAGGAATACAATGAGCAGTTCTTC,CAWKPPGQEYNEQFF
TRBV11-1,once,TRBJ2-7,-,TGTGCCAGCAGCTTGGCGGGGCGGAAGGGGGAGCAGTACTTC,CASSLAGRKGEQYF
TRBV29-1,once,TRBJ2-1,TRBD2,TGCAGCGTGGGACTAGCGGGAGGCCCGAGCTCCTACAATGAGCAGTTCTTC,CSVGLAGGPSSYNEQFF
TRBV7-8,-,TRBJ2-7,-,TGTGCCAGCAGCTTCCATCCTCGGGGTCTACACTACGAGCAGTACTTC,CASSFHPRGLHYEQYF
TRBV30,-,TRBJ2-1,TRBD2,TGTGCCTGGAGCCTACAACGCGGGAGGGCGGAAAATGAGCAGTTCTTC,CAWSLQRGRAENEQFF
TRBV4-1,-,TRBJ2-3,TRBD2,TGCGCCAGCAGCCAAGACCGCGAGGGGCTAGCGGGAGGGCCAACAGATACGCAGTATTTT,CASSQDREGLAGGPTDTQYF
TRBV4-3,-,TRBJ1-1,-,TGCGCCAGCAGCCCACGACAGGCGAACACTGAAGCTTTCTTT,CASSPRQANTEAFF
TRBV28,few,TRBJ2-7,-,TGTGCCAGCAGTTCCCCGGACAGCAGGAGCTCCTACGAGCAGTACTTC,CASSSPDSRSSYEQYF
TRBV10-3,-,TRBJ2-7,-,TGTGCCATCAGTGAACCGGGTCCTCCTTCCTACGAGCAGTACTTC,CAISEPGPPSYEQYF
TRBV10-2,-,TRBJ1-3,-,TGCGCCAGCAGTGATTGGGCGGGGCCGTACTCTGGAAACACCATATATTTT,CASSDWAGPYSGNTIYF
TRBV5-1,-,TRBJ1-6,TRBD1,TGCGCCAGCAGCTCGGACAGGGGGTCACCCCTCCACTTT,CASSSDRGSPLHF
TRBV27,-,TRBJ2-7,TRBD2,TGTGCCAGCCGGTCATATAGCGGGTACGAGCAGTACTTC,CASRSYSGYEQYF
TRBV28,-,TRBJ2-7,TRBD2,TGTGCCAGCAGTTTATCCTCCGCGGGGGGTAGGTCCTTC,CASSLSSAGGRSF
TRBV28,-,TRBJ1-3,-,TGTGCCAGCAGTCCAACTCGCAACGGGAGCTCTGGAAACACCATATATTTT,CASSPTRNGSSGNTIYF
TRBV14,-,TRBJ2-7,TRBD2,TGTGCCAGCAGCCAAGATACCGGGACTAGCGTCTACGAGCAGTACTTC,CASSQDTGTSVYEQYF
TRBV27,-,TRBJ1-4,-,TGTGCCAGCAGTTTTCGGGGATCTAATGAAAAACTGTTTTTT,CASSFRGSNEKLFF
TRBV7-8,-,TRBJ2-1,-,TGTGCCAGCAGCTTCCGTAGGGGCAGCAATGAGCAGTTCTTC,CASSFRRGSNEQFF
TRBV7-3,-,TRBJ2-7,TRBD2,TGTGCCAGCAGCTTAAAGGCGGGGGAAGGCTCCTACGAGCAGTACTTC,CASSLKAGEGSYEQYF
TRBV27,-,TRBJ2-7,-,TGTGCCAGCAGCCACCACCGGTCGGGAATAGTGAGGCAGTACTTC,CASSHHRSGIVRQYF
TRBV5-1,-,TRBJ2-7,TRBD1,TGCGCCAGCAGCGGGGACAGGGAGAAGGGGGACGAGCAGTACTTC,CASSGDREKGDEQYF
TRBV6-4,-,TRBJ1-2,TRBD1,TGTGCCAGCAGAAAGGGGGACAGGGGTGAAACTAACTATGGCTACACCTTC,CASRKGDRGETNYGYTF
TRBV2,-,TRBJ2-1,TRBD2,TGTGCCAGGCGGGACTACGCCTACAATGAGCAGTTCTTC,CARRDYAYNEQFF
TRBV4-3,-,TRBJ2-1,TRBD2,TGCGCCAGCAGCCAAGAGCTAGCGGGAGTTCATGAGCAGTTCTTC,CASSQELAGVHEQFF
TRBV2,once,TRBJ2-1,TRBD2,TGTGCCAGCAGCCGGGACTACGCGTTCTTC,CASSRDYAFF
TRBV5-6,-,TRBJ2-5,-,TGTGCCAGCAGCTATAGACAGGCCCCGGGGCCACAAGAGACCCAGTACTTC,CASSYRQAPGPQETQYF
TRBV27,-,TRBJ1-5,-,TGTGCCAGCAGTTTCAGCGTTTTAAGCAATCAGCCCCAGCATTTT,CASSFSVLSNQPQHF
TRBV5-3,-,TRBJ2-3,-,TGTGCCAGAAGCTCCCGGGACTTCTACACAGATACGCAGTATTTT,CARSSRDFYTDTQYF
TRBV4-3,-,TRBJ2-3,-,TGCGCCAGCAGCCAAGGGATGGGCACGCAGTATTTT,CASSQGMGTQYF
TRBV10-1,-,TRBJ2-7,TRBD1,TGCGCCAGCAGTGAGAGTAATCGAGGGACAGACTCCTACGAGCAGTACTTC,CASSESNRGTDSYEQYF
TRBV5-6,few,TRBJ2-5,TRBD2,TGTGCCAGCAGCGGGACTACAGAGACCCAGTACTTC,CASSGTTETQYF
TRBV27,-,TRBJ1-1,-,TGTGCCAGCAGTCCTCGAGTCTTGAACACTGAAGCTTTCTTT,CASSPRVLNTEAFF
TRBV6-5,-,TRBJ1-2,-,TGTGCCAGCAGCCTCACAGGGAGAGCTAACTATGGCTACACCTTC,CASSLTGRANYGYTF
TRBV6-1,-,TRBJ1-3,-,TGTGCCAGCAGTGGACAAAGTCCGGACTCTGGAAACACCATATATTTT,CASSGQSPDSGNTIYF
TRBV7-9,-,TRBJ2-1,-,TGTGCCAGCAGCTTAGCGGGAGTAGCCTACAATGAGCAGTTCTTC,CASSLAGVAYNEQFF
TRBV7-8,-,TRBJ2-3,TRBD2,TGTGCCAGCAGCTTAGCCTCGGTCGTACAGCGGGACACAGATACGCAGTATTTT,CASSLASVVQRDTDTQYF
TRBV4-2,-,TRBJ2-1,TRBD2,TGTGCCAGCAGCCAGAACTCAGGCAGCGGGGGGTCGAGCTCCTACAATGAGCAGTTCTTC,CASSQNSGSGGSSSYNEQFF
TRBV30,-,TRBJ2-5,-,TGTGCCTGGAGTGTACGTTATCCCTCGGCGGCAGAGACCCAGTACTTC,CAWSVRYPSAAETQYF
TRBV19,-,TRBJ1-2,TRBD1,TGTGCCACCCTATGGGGGACAGGGGAGGACTATGGCTACACCTTC,CATLWGTGEDYGYTF
TRBV10-3,few,TRBJ1-5,-,TGTGCCGCGGGGGTAGGACAGCCCCAGCATTTT,CAAGVGQPQHF
TRBV1,once,TRBJ2-2,-,TGCACCAGCAGCCAAGAGCCCAGCGGGAGGTCAGAAACCGGGGAGCTGTTTTTT,CTSSQEPSGRSETGELFF
TRBV5-4,few,TRBJ2-1,TRBD1,TGTGCCAGCAGCGGAATGAGGACAGGGGAGAGGAGCAATGAGCAGTTCTTC,CASSGMRTGERSNEQFF
TRBV5-1,few,TRBJ2-1,-,TGCGCCAGCAGCTTGGGCAGAAGCAATGAGCAGTTCTTC,CASSLGRSNEQFF
TRBV15,once,TRBJ2-3,TRBD2,TGTGCCACCAGCAGCAGGGACTATCCCCTCCCGCGGTATTTT,CATSSRDYPLPRYF
TRBV5-6,-,TRBJ2-7,TRBD2,TGTGCCAGCAGTCCGAGGGCGGGAGGGAAAGGCGAGCAGTACTTC,CASSPRAGGKGEQYF
TRBV6-4,-,TRBJ2-1,TRBD2,TGTGCCAGCAGCAACAGCGGGAGAACCTACAATGAGCAGTTCTTC,CASSNSGRTYNEQFF
TRBV29-1,-,TRBJ2-2,-,TGCAGCGCCACTCAGGGTGGTCCGAACACCGGGGAGCTGTTTTTT,CSATQGGPNTGELFF
TRBV4-1,-,TRBJ2-2,TRBD1,TGCGCCAGCAGCTCTGGGACAGGGGGCACCGGGGAGCTGTTTTTT,CASSSGTGGTGELFF
TRBV4-1,once,TRBJ2-3,-,TGCGCCAGCAGCCGGGCTTTTGCGGGAAGCACAGATACGCAGTATTTT,CASSRAFAGSTDTQYF
TRBV10-2,-,TRBJ2-7,-,TGCGCCAGCAGTGAGAATGGGGGCCCTAGCGGTTCCTACGAGCAGTACTTC,CASSENGGPSGSYEQYF
TRBV7-2,-,TRBJ1-5,-,TGTGCCAGCAGCTTAGGGGGCAGGGAATCTCAGCCCCAGCATTTT,CASSLGGRESQPQHF
TRBV4-1,-,TRBJ2-3,-,TGCGCCAGCAGCCCCCAGGGGAGCGGAGATAGCACAGATACGCAGTATTTT,CASSPQGSGDSTDTQYF